This is a list of T cell receptor beta chains from one sample in a study of blood T cell repertoires in COVID-19. TCRdb's copy holds only in-frame clones and misses some; the assay was immunoSEQ multiplex PCR. The sample carries about 16,000 clones, about 87% recorded once. Input material: peripheral blood. All receptors come from a human donor in a cohort sampled during active COVID-19. The CDR3 runs from the conserved cysteine through the conserved F or W. The order of the fields is D gene, clone size, J gene, V gene, CDR3 DNA, CDR3 protein. The D gene is left open where the match is weak. Clone size is stated in some rows and not others, as once, few, many or a class when expanded.

d_gene: NA
abundance: few
j_gene: TRBJ1-1
v_gene: TRBV30
CDR3nt: TGTGCCTGGGACGGGAACACTGAAGCTTTCTTT
CDR3aa: CAWDGNTEAFF

d_gene: NA
abundance: NA
j_gene: TRBJ2-2
v_gene: TRBV5-1
CDR3nt: TGCGCCAGCAGCTTGACTAGGGGGTACGACGCCGGGGAGCTGTTTTTT
CDR3aa: CASSLTRGYDAGELFF

d_gene: TRBD2
abundance: NA
j_gene: TRBJ2-1
v_gene: TRBV4-3
CDR3nt: TGCGCCAGCAGCCAACGCGGGGGAATCTACAATGAGCAGTTCTTC
CDR3aa: CASSQRGGIYNEQFF

d_gene: NA
abundance: NA
j_gene: TRBJ2-7
v_gene: TRBV5-4
CDR3nt: TGTGCCAGCAGCTTGGTGGAGGCCAGCTCCTACGAGCAGTACTTC
CDR3aa: CASSLVEASSYEQYF

d_gene: TRBD1
abundance: NA
j_gene: TRBJ2-7
v_gene: TRBV5-8
CDR3nt: TGTGCCAGCAGCTCGGGACAGGGCTTTCTGGGAGTGGGGCAGTACTTC
CDR3aa: CASSSGQGFLGVGQYF

d_gene: TRBD1
abundance: once
j_gene: TRBJ2-5
v_gene: TRBV29-1
CDR3nt: TGCAGCGTTAGACGGCCACAGGGGAACCAAGAGACCCAGTACTTC
CDR3aa: CSVRRPQGNQETQYF

d_gene: NA
abundance: NA
j_gene: TRBJ1-2
v_gene: TRBV28
CDR3nt: TGTGCCAGCAGTTTCGGGGATCTCTATGGCTACACCTTC
CDR3aa: CASSFGDLYGYTF

d_gene: NA
abundance: once
j_gene: TRBJ1-4
v_gene: TRBV30
CDR3nt: TGTGCCTGGAGCCCCCCGACAGTTCGCAATGAAAAACTGTTTTTT
CDR3aa: CAWSPPTVRNEKLFF

d_gene: NA
abundance: NA
j_gene: TRBJ1-2
v_gene: TRBV6-1
CDR3nt: TGTGCCAGCAGTCCAGACAGAGACTATGGCTACACCTTC
CDR3aa: CASSPDRDYGYTF

d_gene: NA
abundance: NA
j_gene: TRBJ2-3
v_gene: TRBV5-1
CDR3nt: TGCGCCAGCAGCTCGCAAAGGGGGTCTGCAGATACGCAGTATTTT
CDR3aa: CASSSQRGSADTQYF

d_gene: NA
abundance: NA
j_gene: TRBJ2-7
v_gene: TRBV21-1
CDR3nt: TGTGCCAGCAGAACCGGGACAGGGCACTACGAGCAGTACTTC
CDR3aa: CASRTGTGHYEQYF

d_gene: TRBD1
abundance: NA
j_gene: TRBJ2-7
v_gene: TRBV2
CDR3nt: TGTGCCAGCAGTGGGCATTCCGGGACAGGGGACTACGAGCAGTACTTC
CDR3aa: CASSGHSGTGDYEQYF

d_gene: NA
abundance: NA
j_gene: TRBJ2-7
v_gene: TRBV5-1
CDR3nt: TGCGCCAGCAGCTTGGAATTCATCACCTACGAGCAGTACTTC
CDR3aa: CASSLEFITYEQYF

d_gene: NA
abundance: NA
j_gene: TRBJ1-1
v_gene: TRBV10-1
CDR3nt: TGCGCCAGCAGTGTAACCAGGGAGGTGAACACTGAAGCTTTCTTT
CDR3aa: CASSVTREVNTEAFF

d_gene: TRBD1
abundance: NA
j_gene: TRBJ1-1
v_gene: TRBV30
CDR3nt: TGTGCCTGGAGACAGGGGCGGAACACTGAAGCTTTCTTT
CDR3aa: CAWRQGRNTEAFF

d_gene: TRBD1
abundance: NA
j_gene: TRBJ1-2
v_gene: TRBV6-5
CDR3nt: TGTGCCAGCAGTTTACAGGGGGACCACTATGGCTACACCTTC
CDR3aa: CASSLQGDHYGYTF

d_gene: TRBD1
abundance: NA
j_gene: TRBJ2-7
v_gene: TRBV5-1
CDR3nt: TGCGCCAGCAGCTTGCAGGACAGGGTGGGCGAGCAGTACTTC
CDR3aa: CASSLQDRVGEQYF

d_gene: TRBD1
abundance: NA
j_gene: TRBJ2-5
v_gene: TRBV5-1
CDR3nt: TGCGCCACAAAGCCCGGGACAGGGCTCGTCGGGACCCAGTACTTC
CDR3aa: CATKPGTGLVGTQYF

d_gene: TRBD2
abundance: NA
j_gene: TRBJ2-3
v_gene: TRBV10-2
CDR3nt: TGCGCCAGCAGACGTACCCTAGCGGGGGGGCGTGATACGCAGTATTTT
CDR3aa: CASRRTLAGGRDTQYF

d_gene: TRBD1
abundance: NA
j_gene: TRBJ1-6
v_gene: TRBV27
CDR3nt: TGTGCCAGCAGTACCCGCCTACAGGGGACAACGGTATCACCCCTCCACTTT
CDR3aa: CASSTRLQGTTVSPLHF

d_gene: TRBD1
abundance: NA
j_gene: TRBJ2-3
v_gene: TRBV10-1
CDR3nt: TGCGCCAGCAGTGCTCGACAGGGGGGATCAGATACGCAGTATTTT
CDR3aa: CASSARQGGSDTQYF

d_gene: NA
abundance: NA
j_gene: TRBJ1-5
v_gene: TRBV19
CDR3nt: TGTGCCAGTAGTGAGACAGGACCAAATCAGCCCCAGCATTTT
CDR3aa: CASSETGPNQPQHF

d_gene: NA
abundance: NA
j_gene: TRBJ1-6
v_gene: TRBV10-3
CDR3nt: TGTGCCATCAGTGAAACAGGGAATAATTCACCCCTCCACTTT
CDR3aa: CAISETGNNSPLHF